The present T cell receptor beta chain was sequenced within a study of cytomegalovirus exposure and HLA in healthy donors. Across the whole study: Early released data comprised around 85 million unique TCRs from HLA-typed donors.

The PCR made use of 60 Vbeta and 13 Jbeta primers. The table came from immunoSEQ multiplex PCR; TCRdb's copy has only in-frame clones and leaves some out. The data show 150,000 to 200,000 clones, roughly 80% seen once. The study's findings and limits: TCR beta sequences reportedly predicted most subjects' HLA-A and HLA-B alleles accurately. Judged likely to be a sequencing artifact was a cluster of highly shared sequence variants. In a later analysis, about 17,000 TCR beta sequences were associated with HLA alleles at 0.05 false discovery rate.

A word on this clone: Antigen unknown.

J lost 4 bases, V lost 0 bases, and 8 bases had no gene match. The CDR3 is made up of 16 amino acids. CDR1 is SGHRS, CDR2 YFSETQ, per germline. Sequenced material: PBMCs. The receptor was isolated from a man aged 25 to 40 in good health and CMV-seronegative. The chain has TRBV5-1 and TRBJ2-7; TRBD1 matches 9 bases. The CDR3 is CASSLGPGQGTYEQYF. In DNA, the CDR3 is TGCGCCAGCAGCTTGGGTCCGGGACAGGGAACTTACGAGCAGTACTTC.